This T cell receptor (beta chain) was found in a study of T cell responses to AZD1222 COVID-19 vaccine. Study conclusions and caveats: Of the AZD1222 recipients, only five to seven were seropositive at baseline. Clonal diversity was possibly underestimated; the donors were predominantly white British and more often female. Spike-specific TCR breadth rose after two AZD1222 doses, and depth rose as well.

Germline assignment: CDR1 KGHSH and CDR2 LQKENI. The V end was cut by 3 bases, the J end by 0 bases, with 12 bases between. The CDR3 is 16 amino acids. Sequencing used immunoSEQ multiplex PCR; TCRdb keeps in-frame clones, though not all of them. The repertoire includes about 110,000 clones, 90% to 95% of them detected once, and roughly 7% sits in the top ten. This clone was seen once. Its target is unknown. The clonotype comes from an adult in good health. The sequencing here drew on peripheral blood, taken on day 0 of AZD1222 vaccination. This chain uses TRBV18 with TRBJ1-3; no clear D gene. DNA for the CDR3: TGTGCCAGCTCACCGTCGGACGGCTACTCTGGAAACACCATATATTTT. Translated, it gives CASSPSDGYSGNTIYF. The variable domain in full, completed from reference TRBV18 and TRBJ1-3, reads NAGVMQNPRHLVRRRGQEARLRCSPMKGHSHVYWYRQLPEEGLKFMVYLQKENIIDESGMPKERFSAEFPKEGPSILRIQQVVRGDSAAYFCASSPSDGYSGNTIYFGEGSWLTVV.